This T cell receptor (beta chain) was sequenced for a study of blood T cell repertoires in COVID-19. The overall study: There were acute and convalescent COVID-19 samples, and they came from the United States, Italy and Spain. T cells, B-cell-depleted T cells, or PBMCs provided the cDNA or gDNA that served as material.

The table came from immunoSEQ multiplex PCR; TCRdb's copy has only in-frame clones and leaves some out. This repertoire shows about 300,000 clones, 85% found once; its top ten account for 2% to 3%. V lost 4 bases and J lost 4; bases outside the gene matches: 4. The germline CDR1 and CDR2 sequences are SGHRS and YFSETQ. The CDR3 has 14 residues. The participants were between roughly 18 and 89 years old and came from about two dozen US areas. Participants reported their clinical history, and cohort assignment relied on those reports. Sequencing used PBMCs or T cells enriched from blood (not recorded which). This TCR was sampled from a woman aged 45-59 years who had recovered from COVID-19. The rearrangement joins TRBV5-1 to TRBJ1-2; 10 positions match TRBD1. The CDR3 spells CASSKGQGTYGYTF. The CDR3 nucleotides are TGCGCCAGCAGCAAGGGACAGGGGACCTATGGCTACACCTTC. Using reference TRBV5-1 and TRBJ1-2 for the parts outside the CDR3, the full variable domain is KAGVTQTPRYLIKTRGQQVTLSCSPISGHRSVSWYQQTPGQGLQFLFEYFSETQRNKGNFPGRFSGRQFSNSRSEMNVSTLELGDSALYLCASSKGQGTYGYTFGSGTRLTVV.